This T cell receptor beta chain was documented in a study of PD-1 blockade in classical Hodgkin lymphoma. Findings and caveats of the study: Baseline TCR diversity was reportedly lower in newly diagnosed patients than healthy donors. In CD4+ cells, TCR diversity went up significantly by C4D1, but in CD8+ cells it did not.

Per the germline V gene, CDR1 is WSHSY and CDR2 is SAAADI. With V trimmed by 10 bases and J by 3 bases, 7 bases remained unmatched. The CDR3 is 14 residues long. Every patient experienced relapse after autologous stem cell transplantation, and brentuximab vedotin exposure varied. As concerns this clone: Its cognate antigen is unknown.

TCRdb's table, derived via immunoSEQ multiplex PCR, lists solely in-frame clones and lacks some. The repertoire holds some 45,000 clones, with about 88% as singletons. The sequences come from peripheral blood mononuclear cells (PBMCs), collected at baseline. This chain links TRBV10-2 with TRBJ2-2; 8 bases are shared with TRBD2. This receptor was identified in a human donor with classical Hodgkin lymphoma. The CDR3 nucleotides read TGCGCCACCAGCGGGAGCTGGGACACCGGGGAGCTGTTTTTT. This encodes CATSGSWDTGELFF.